Listed here is a single T cell receptor (beta chain). The record originates from a study of T cell responses to AZD1222 COVID-19 vaccine. The V and J ends lost 2 bases and 12 bases, in that order; junction bases with no gene match: 5. The CDR3 is made up of 13 amino acids. The V gene's germline CDR1 is ENHRY and CDR2 SYGVKD. Only in-frame clones appear in the TCRdb table, and some are missing; sequencing was by immunoSEQ multiplex PCR. The sample yields about 120,000 clones, under 90% seen once. The clonotype originates from an adult in good health. Sample: peripheral blood, taken on day 0 of AZD1222 vaccination. This sequence joins TRBV10-3 and TRBJ2-1, with 9 bases identical to TRBD2. The DNA for the CDR3 is TGTGCCATCAGTGAGCCCACAGCGGGGGGGCAGTTCTTC. Amino acid sequence: CAISEPTAGGQFF.